The clone carrying this T cell receptor beta chain was picked up a small number of times. No antigen is known for it. Each patient experienced a relapse that followed autologous stem cell transplantation, and brentuximab vedotin exposure varied. Libraries were prepared by immunoSEQ multiplex PCR; TCRdb keeps only in-frame clonotypes and omits some of them. Of around 65,000 clones listed, approximately 88% were seen once; the top ten hold around an eighth. The data originate from a study of PD-1 blockade in classical Hodgkin lymphoma. Study-wide results and limits: Compared with baseline, CD4+ but not CD8+ TCR diversity had risen significantly by C4D1.

Germline V gene sequence: CDR1 SGHTA, CDR2 FQGNSA. The CDR3 has 15 residues. Trimming removed 3 bases at V and 6 bases at J, with 18 bases between. This clonotype originated in a human donor with classical Hodgkin lymphoma. The genes are TRBV7-2 and TRBJ2-7; D may be TRBD1 or TRBD2 (5 bases each). Sequences were derived from peripheral blood mononuclear cells (PBMCs), sampled at baseline. For the CDR3, the DNA is TGTGCCAGCAGCTTCATGGGCGGGTTGGGACCCGAGCAGTACTTC. Its translation: CASSFMGGLGPEQYF.